The rows below give T cell receptor beta chains drawn from one sample of a study of blood T cell repertoires in COVID-19. Sequenced by immunoSEQ multiplex PCR; TCRdb stores in-frame clones only, minus some. The sample carries 230,000 or so clones, approximately 90% recorded once. Input material: PBMCs or T cells enriched from blood (not recorded which). These receptors all come from a woman between 35 and 50 years old with acute COVID-19. Each CDR3 is given with its conserved first and last residue. A D gene is named only where the DNA matches it firmly. A clone size is listed for some rows: how often the clone was seen (once, few, many), or a class if it is expanded.

v_call	clone_size	j_call	d_call	cdr3_length	cdr3_aa	cdr3_nt
TRBV5-1	NA	TRBJ1-1	TRBD1	15	CASSLPTGGNTEAFF	TGCGCCAGCAGCTTGCCGACAGGGGGAAACACTGAAGCTTTCTTT
TRBV6-5	NA	TRBJ1-1	NA	14	CASSYRGKGTEAFF	TGTGCCAGCAGTTACCGGGGGAAGGGGACTGAAGCTTTCTTT
TRBV6-6	NA	TRBJ1-1	TRBD1	14	CASSLRTGEPEAFF	TGTGCCAGCAGTTTACGGACAGGGGAGCCTGAAGCTTTCTTT
TRBV4-2	NA	TRBJ1-6	NA	16	CASSQAAVLYNSPLHF	TGTGCCAGCAGCCAGGCCGCGGTCCTCTATAATTCACCCCTCCACTTT
TRBV19	NA	TRBJ1-3	NA	13	CASSIYDGNTIYF	TGTGCCAGTAGTATATACGACGGGAACACCATATATTTT
TRBV7-2	NA	TRBJ1-2	TRBD1	14	CASRGTGLSYGYTF	TGTGCCAGCAGGGGGACAGGTCTATCCTATGGCTACACCTTC
TRBV4-3	NA	TRBJ2-7	NA	15	CASRSTRGIRDEQYF	TGCGCCAGCAGGTCAACGCGGGGCATCAGGGACGAGCAGTACTTC
TRBV5-4	once	TRBJ1-4	NA	17	CASSPWGGGGADEKLFF	TGTGCCAGCAGCCCGTGGGGGGGAGGAGGGGCTGATGAAAAACTGTTTTTT
TRBV7-2	NA	TRBJ2-3	TRBD2	14	CASSSWTSSDTQYF	TGTGCCAGCAGCTCCTGGACTAGTTCAGATACGCAGTATTTT
TRBV6-5	NA	TRBJ1-3	NA	16	CASSYSTRSSRDTIYF	TGTGCCAGCAGTTACTCGACCAGGTCTTCGAGAGACACCATATATTTT
TRBV19	NA	TRBJ1-5	NA	15	CASIPARNSNQPQHF	TGTGCCAGTATCCCAGCGAGGAATAGCAATCAGCCCCAGCATTTT
TRBV4-2	NA	TRBJ1-2	TRBD1	17	CASSQEGGQVYFYGYTF	TGTGCCAGCAGCCAAGAAGGCGGACAGGTTTACTTCTATGGCTACACCTTC
TRBV5-4	NA	TRBJ1-2	TRBD1	17	CASSLGGGTGVNYGYTF	TGTGCCAGCAGCTTGGGCGGCGGGACAGGGGTTAACTATGGCTACACCTTC
TRBV7-2	NA	TRBJ2-7	NA	14	CASSPAGGPYEQYF	TGTGCCAGCAGCCCCGCCGGCGGGCCCTACGAGCAGTACTTC
TRBV29-1	NA	TRBJ2-5	TRBD1	12	CSVGQGEETQYF	TGCAGCGTTGGGCAGGGGGAAGAGACCCAGTACTTC
TRBV4-1	NA	TRBJ2-1	NA	13	CASSHADSNEQFF	TGCGCCAGCAGCCACGCTGACAGTAATGAGCAGTTCTTC
TRBV9	NA	TRBJ2-1	NA	15	CASSPSLGGNNEQFF	TGTGCCAGCAGCCCGAGCCTGGGCGGGAACAATGAGCAGTTCTTC
TRBV11-2	NA	TRBJ2-5	NA	14	CASSSAQTKETQYF	TGTGCCAGCAGCTCCGCCCAGACAAAAGAGACCCAGTACTTC
TRBV12-5	NA	TRBJ1-2	TRBD1	16	CASGFSFGTASYGYTF	TGTGCTAGTGGTTTCTCCTTCGGGACAGCGAGCTATGGCTACACCTTC
TRBV10-1	NA	TRBJ2-2	TRBD1	16	CASSHTGTVHTGELFF	TGCGCCAGCAGTCATACCGGGACAGTTCACACCGGGGAGCTGTTTTTT
TRBV18	NA	TRBJ1-5	TRBD1	16	CASSALGQGPNQPQHF	TGTGCCAGCTCGGCACTCGGACAGGGGCCAAATCAGCCCCAGCATTTT
TRBV11-2	NA	TRBJ2-5	NA	14	CASSSNPGQETQYF	TGTGCCAGCAGCTCAAACCCGGGACAAGAGACCCAGTACTTC
TRBV10-3	NA	TRBJ2-2	TRBD1	15	CAISGTGGNTGELFF	TGTGCCATCAGTGGGACAGGGGGCAACACCGGGGAGCTGTTTTTT
TRBV29-1	NA	TRBJ2-2	TRBD1	14	CSAGTGGASGELFF	TGCAGCGCTGGGACAGGGGGCGCTTCCGGGGAGCTGTTTTTT
TRBV5-1	NA	TRBJ2-1	NA	19	CASSRMLEGGKTIHNEQFF	TGCGCCAGCAGCCGAATGTTGGAGGGCGGGAAGACTATCCACAATGAGCAGTTCTTC
TRBV28	NA	TRBJ2-1	TRBD1	11	CASSSRDREFF	TGTGCCAGCTCTAGTCGGGACAGGGAGTTCTTC
TRBV19	few	TRBJ1-2	TRBD1	13	CASSNTGDGGYTF	TGTGCCAGTAGTAATACAGGGGATGGTGGCTACACCTTC
TRBV5-7	NA	TRBJ2-7	NA	17	CASSWVTWTDSTYEQYF	TGTGCCAGCAGCTGGGTGACCTGGACAGACAGCACCTACGAGCAGTACTTC
TRBV12-5	NA	TRBJ1-1	TRBD1	15	CASGAQGQRVTEAFF	TGTGCTAGTGGCGCCCAGGGACAGAGGGTGACTGAAGCTTTCTTT
TRBV12-5	NA	TRBJ2-5	TRBD2	17	CASGLGLAGGSRETQYF	TGTGCTAGTGGTTTGGGGCTAGCGGGAGGGAGCCGAGAGACCCAGTACTTC
TRBV24-1	NA	TRBJ1-4	TRBD1	13	CATSDRGREKLFF	TGTGCTACTTCGGACAGGGGGCGGGAAAAACTGTTTTTT
TRBV5-4	NA	TRBJ2-7	TRBD1	14	CASSTWTGGSEQYF	TGTGCCAGCAGCACCTGGACAGGGGGCAGTGAGCAGTACTTC
TRBV13	NA	TRBJ2-5	NA	14	CASSIGALRETQYF	TGTGCCAGCAGTATCGGTGCTTTGAGAGAGACCCAGTACTTC
TRBV25-1	NA	TRBJ1-3	NA	15	CASSEPGPSGNTIYF	TGTGCCAGCAGTGAGCCTGGGCCTTCCGGAAACACCATATATTTT
TRBV6-2/TRBV6-3	NA	TRBJ1-2	TRBD1	14	CASSQTGANYGYTF	TGTGCCAGCAGCCAGACAGGGGCAAACTATGGCTACACCTTC
TRBV5-4	NA	TRBJ1-3	TRBD1	14	CASSLGQGRNTIYF	TGTGCCAGCAGCTTGGGACAGGGGAGGAACACCATATATTTT
TRBV6-5	NA	TRBJ2-2	TRBD2	16	CASSYPSGKNTGELFF	TGTGCCAGCAGTTACCCTAGCGGAAAGAACACCGGGGAGCTGTTTTTT
TRBV30	NA	TRBJ1-5	NA	13	CAWSTGLDQPQHF	TGTGCCTGGAGTACAGGTTTGGATCAGCCCCAGCATTTT
TRBV5-1	once	TRBJ2-7	TRBD1	14	CASSLGQGIYEQYF	TGCGCCAGCAGCTTGGGACAGGGTATATACGAGCAGTACTTC
TRBV29-1	NA	TRBJ2-1	TRBD2	18	CSVGWRGLAGKGGNEQFF	TGCAGCGTTGGGTGGAGGGGACTAGCGGGAAAAGGGGGCAATGAGCAGTTCTTC
TRBV5-1	NA	TRBJ2-3	NA	15	CASSRTQGTSRTQYF	TGCGCCAGCAGCCGCACACAGGGCACCTCGAGGACGCAGTATTTT
TRBV12-5	NA	TRBJ2-7	NA	15	CASGLVLGGSYEQYF	TGTGCTAGTGGTTTGGTACTTGGAGGTTCCTACGAGCAGTACTTC
TRBV6-5	NA	TRBJ2-7	NA	15	CASSPGITSSYEQYF	TGTGCCAGCAGTCCAGGCATTACCAGCTCCTACGAGCAGTACTTC
TRBV6-2/TRBV6-3	NA	TRBJ1-1	TRBD1	16	CASSPRAGQGGTEAFF	TGTGCCAGCAGTCCAAGAGCCGGACAGGGAGGCACTGAAGCTTTCTTT
TRBV11-2	NA	TRBJ2-1	TRBD1	14	CASSPQGAYNEQFF	TGTGCCAGCAGCCCGCAGGGGGCCTACAATGAGCAGTTCTTC
TRBV7-8	once	TRBJ2-3	NA	12	CASSLRVDTQYF	TGTGCCAGCAGCTTGCGGGTAGATACGCAGTATTTT
TRBV3-1/TRBV3-2	NA	TRBJ1-2	TRBD1	14	CASSQRQQGFGYTF	TGTGCCAGCAGCCAGAGACAACAGGGGTTTGGCTACACCTTC
TRBV19	NA	TRBJ1-1	NA	15	CASSIEAGVGTEAFF	TGTGCCAGTAGTATAGAGGCAGGGGTCGGGACTGAAGCTTTCTTT
TRBV7-8	NA	TRBJ2-5	TRBD2	15	CASLAGKLHQETQYF	TGTGCCAGCTTAGCGGGGAAATTGCACCAAGAGACCCAGTACTTC
TRBV4-2	NA	TRBJ2-1	NA	17	CASSQDLVGGSYNEQFF	TGTGCCAGCAGCCAAGATCTGGTGGGGGGCTCCTACAATGAGCAGTTCTTC
TRBV9	NA	TRBJ1-3	NA	16	CASSVELGAAGNTIYF	TGTGCCAGCAGCGTAGAGTTGGGGGCAGCTGGAAACACCATATATTTT
TRBV7-2	few	TRBJ1-4	NA	13	CASSIGPRRELFF	TGTGCCAGCAGCATAGGGCCGCGGAGAGAACTGTTTTTT
TRBV29-1	few	TRBJ2-3	TRBD1	14	CSVETRDRADTQYF	TGCAGCGTTGAAACCCGGGACAGGGCAGATACGCAGTATTTT
TRBV4-3	NA	TRBJ1-1	NA	14	CASSQGWANTEAFF	TGCGCCAGCAGCCAAGGTTGGGCGAACACTGAAGCTTTCTTT
TRBV10-1	NA	TRBJ2-2	TRBD1	17	CASSEGLKGQGHRELFF	TGCGCCAGCAGTGAGGGTCTAAAGGGACAGGGTCACCGGGAGCTGTTTTTT
TRBV30	NA	TRBJ1-4	NA	15	CAWRPRGGGSEKLFF	TGTGCCTGGAGGCCCCGGGGGGGTGGTAGTGAAAAACTGTTTTTT
TRBV3-1/TRBV3-2	NA	TRBJ2-3	TRBD2	17	CASSQVLSRGGRDTQYF	TGTGCCAGCAGCCAAGTTCTCTCGCGGGGGGGCCGAGATACGCAGTATTTT